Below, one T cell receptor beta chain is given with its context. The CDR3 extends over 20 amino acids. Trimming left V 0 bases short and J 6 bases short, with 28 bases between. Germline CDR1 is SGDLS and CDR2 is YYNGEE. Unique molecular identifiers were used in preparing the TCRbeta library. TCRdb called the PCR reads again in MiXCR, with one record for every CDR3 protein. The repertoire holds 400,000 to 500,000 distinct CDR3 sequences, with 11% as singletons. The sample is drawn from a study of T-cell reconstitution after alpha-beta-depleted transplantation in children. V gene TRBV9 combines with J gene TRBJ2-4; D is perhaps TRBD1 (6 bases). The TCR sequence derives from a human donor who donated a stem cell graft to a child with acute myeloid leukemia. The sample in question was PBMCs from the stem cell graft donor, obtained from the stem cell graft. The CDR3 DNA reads TGTGCCAGCAGCGTAGCTGCCGCTTCAGGCAGGGGAGAGAGTAGAAACATTCAGTACTTC. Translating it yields CASSVAAASGRGESRNIQYF.